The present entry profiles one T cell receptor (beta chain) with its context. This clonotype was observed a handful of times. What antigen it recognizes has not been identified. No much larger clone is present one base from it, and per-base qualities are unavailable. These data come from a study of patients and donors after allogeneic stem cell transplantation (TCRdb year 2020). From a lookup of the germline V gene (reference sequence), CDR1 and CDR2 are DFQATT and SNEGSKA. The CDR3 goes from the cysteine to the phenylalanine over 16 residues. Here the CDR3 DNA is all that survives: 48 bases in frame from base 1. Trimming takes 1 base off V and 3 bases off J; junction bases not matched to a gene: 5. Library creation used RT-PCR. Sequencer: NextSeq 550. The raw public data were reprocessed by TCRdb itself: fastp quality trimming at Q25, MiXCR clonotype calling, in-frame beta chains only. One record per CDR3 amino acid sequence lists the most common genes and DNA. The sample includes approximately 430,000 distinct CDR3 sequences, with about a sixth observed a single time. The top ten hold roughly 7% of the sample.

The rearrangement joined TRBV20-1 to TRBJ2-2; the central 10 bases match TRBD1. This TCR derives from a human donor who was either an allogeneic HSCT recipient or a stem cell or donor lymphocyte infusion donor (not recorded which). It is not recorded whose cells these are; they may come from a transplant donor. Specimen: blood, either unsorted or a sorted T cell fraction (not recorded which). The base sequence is TGCAGTGCTAGAGGACAGGGGGCAATGGACACCGGGGAGCTGTTTTTT. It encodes CSARGQGAMDTGELFF.